The 30 T cell receptor beta chains given below trace back to one sample, sequenced in a study of cytomegalovirus exposure and HLA in healthy donors. PCR amplification relied on 60 Vbeta primers (plus 13 Jbeta primers). This table comes from immunoSEQ multiplex PCR, and its TCRdb copy is limited to in-frame clones, with some not included. Altogether about 170,000 clones are present, roughly 80% being singletons, with the ten largest covering roughly 2%. The source material was PBMCs. The receptor source for this set is a female donor in good health and CMV-seronegative.

V gene TRBV7-2 combines with J gene TRBJ2-6, with D uncertain. The CDR3 consists of 15 residues. Germline V gene sequence: CDR1 SGHTA, CDR2 FQGNSA. V was pared by 8 bases and J by 0 bases, with 11 bases between. CDR3 amino acids: CASGPPASGANVLTF. The CDR3 bases are TGTGCCAGCGGGCCTCCAGCCTCTGGGGCCAACGTCCTGACTTTC. Variable domain in full (rest from reference TRBV7-2 and TRBJ2-6): GAGVSQSPSNKVTEKGKDVELRCDPISGHTALYWYRQSLGQGLEFLIYFQGNSAPDKSGLPSDRFSAERTGGSVSTLTIQRTQQEDSAVYLCASGPPASGANVLTFGAGSRLTVL.

V gene TRBV5-4 combines with J gene TRBJ2-3, with 7 bases lining up with TRBD2. V gave up 2 bases and J gave up 0 bases; unmatched junction bases: 3. This CDR3 is built from 15 residues. Per germline, CDR1 SGHNT and CDR2 YYREEE (reference sequence). The CDR3 DNA reads TGTGCCAGCAGCTTTCTAGCGGCTAGCACAGATACGCAGTATTTT. As protein: CASSFLAASTDTQYF.

V usage is TRBV6-5 and J usage is TRBJ1-6; 7 nucleotides match TRBD1. Germline CDR1 MNHEY, CDR2 SVGAGI. This CDR3 has 15 amino acids. The J segment lost 7 bases and the V segment lost 7 bases, leaving 10 bases of the junction unmatched. The CDR3: CASTAGGRGNSPLHF. As DNA, the CDR3 is TGTGCCAGCACCGCAGGGGGAAGGGGGAATTCACCCCTCCACTTT.

The CDR3 reads CASSLGVGGTYNEQFF. The CDR3 nucleotides are TGTGCCAGCAGCTTAGGCGTGGGGGGGACCTACAATGAGCAGTTCTTC. V gene TRBV13 combines with J gene TRBJ2-1; 7 bases are a match to TRBD2. The CDR3 extends over 16 amino acids. V was clipped by 0 bases and J by 2 bases; unmatched bases: 4. The germline V gene has CDR1 PRHDT and CDR2 FYEKMQ (reference sequence).

The gene calls are TRBV5-6 and TRBJ1-4; D is uncertain. CDR1 is SGHDT, CDR2 YYEEEE, per germline. Trimming stripped 2 bases from V and 7 bases from J, with 6 bases between. This CDR3 has 12 residues. The CDR3 region is CASSFGTEKLFF. The DNA for the CDR3 is TGTGCCAGCAGCTTCGGTACTGAAAAACTGTTTTTT.

The CDR3 here is CASSSGTGVGEKLFF. CDR3 in DNA: TGCGCCAGCAGCTCGGGGACAGGGGTTGGCGAAAAACTGTTTTTT. This sequence joins TRBV5-1 and TRBJ1-4; TRBD1 aligns across 10 bases. The CDR3 is 15 amino acids. Unmatched junction bases numbered 7, after V lost 3 bases and J lost 8 bases. CDR1 and CDR2 (germline): SGHRS, YFSETQ.

V usage is TRBV5-4 and J usage is TRBJ1-5; no firm D call. The CDR3 sequence is 13 residues long. The V gene's germline CDR1 is SGHNT and CDR2 YYREEE (reference sequence). V gave up 10 bases and J gave up 1 base, with 12 bases separating them. The CDR3 spells CAYRGGSNQPQHF. In nucleotides, the CDR3 is TGTGCCTACCGCGGTGGGAGCAATCAGCCCCAGCATTTT.

This clone showed up just once. The chain combines TRBV30 with TRBJ2-7; 9 bases match TRBD1. The CDR3 consists of 14 residues. Looked up from germline, CDR1 is GTSNPN and CDR2 is SVGIG (reference sequence). CDR3 DNA sequence: TGTGCTGCACTGCCTGGGACAGGGACCTACGAGCAGTACTTC. It yields the protein CAALPGTGTYEQYF.

The J gene is TRBJ1-3, the V gene TRBV18, with D unresolved. Trimming removed 3 bases at V and 0 bases at J, with 15 bases between. This CDR3 region has 17 residues. CDR1 KGHSH and CDR2 LQKENI come from the germline V gene. The DNA of the CDR3 is TGTGCCAGCTCACCCCCCGGGCTAGCGGGCTCTGGAAACACCATATATTTT. The encoded protein is CASSPPGLAGSGNTIYF.

This chain joins TRBV2 and TRBJ1-2; 7 bases line up with TRBD1. Looked up from germline, CDR1 is SNHLY and CDR2 is FYNNEI. The CDR3 sequence is 13 residues long. Germline trimming cut 7 bases from V and 2 bases from J; bases unmatched to any gene: 4. Here the CDR3 DNA reads TGTGCCAGCAAGAGGGACAGCAACTATGGCTACACCTTC. Translation: CASKRDSNYGYTF. The variable domain in full, completed from reference TRBV2 and TRBJ1-2, reads EPEVTQTPSHQVTQMGQEVILRCVPISNHLYFYWYRQILGQKVEFLVSFYNNEISEKSEIFDDQFSVERPDGSNFTLKIRSTKLEDSAMYFCASKRDSNYGYTFGSGTRLTVV.

The chain couples TRBV7-9 to TRBJ1-5; TRBD1 agrees at 10 bases. The V gene's germline CDR1 is SEHNR and CDR2 FQNEAQ (reference sequence). CDR3 length: 17 amino acids. With V trimmed by 2 bases and J by 3 bases, 7 bases remained unmatched. CDR3 DNA sequence: TGTGCCAGCAGCTTAACCCGAGGGACAGGGGACAATCAGCCCCAGCATTTT. It encodes CASSLTRGTGDNQPQHF.

This chain joins TRBV7-9 and TRBJ1-1; tentative D call: TRBD1 (5 bases). The CDR3 contains 15 residues. V was shortened by 2 bases and J by 6 bases, with 16 bases between the two germline ends. Germline CDR1 SEHNR, CDR2 FQNEAQ (reference sequence). CDR3 nucleotide sequence: TGTGCCAGCAGCTTACGGTCAGGGATCCCGCCTGAAGCTTTCTTT. Its translation: CASSLRSGIPPEAFF.

V usage is TRBV5-8 and J usage is TRBJ1-5; TRBD1 matches 12 bases. CDR1 and CDR2 (germline): SGHTS, YDEGEE. Germline trimming cut 1 base from V and 4 bases from J; bases unmatched to any gene: 3. This CDR3 has 16 residues. The CDR3 loop reads CASSLWGQGANQPQHF. In nucleotides, the CDR3 is TGTGCCAGCAGCTTGTGGGGACAGGGGGCGAATCAGCCCCAGCATTTT.

CDR3 sequence (DNA): TGTGCCAGCAGCTTCCCAGGGGGCGCATACGAGCAGTACTTC. Its protein is CASSFPGGAYEQYF. V and J are TRBV7-8 and TRBJ2-7; TRBD1 matches at 8 bases. V was clipped by 3 bases and J by 4 bases; unmatched bases: 5. CDR3 length equals 14 residues. CDR1 and CDR2 from the germline V gene are SGHVS and FQNEAQ. The entire variable domain, with the rest obtained from reference TRBV7-8 and TRBJ2-7, is as follows: GAGVSQSPRYKVAKRGQDVALRCDPISGHVSLFWYQQALGQGPEFLTYFQNEAQLDKSGLPSDRFFAERPEGSVSTLKIQRTQQEDSAVYLCASSFPGGAYEQYFGPGTRLTVT.

The chain carries TRBV6-6 and TRBJ1-1; no reliable D call. The V end lost 3 bases, the J end lost 7 bases, and 6 bases lay between the germline ends. Per germline, CDR1 MNHNY and CDR2 SVGAGI (reference sequence). The CDR3 is made up of 11 amino acids. The DNA of the CDR3 is TGTGCCAGCAGTTATCAGTTTGAAGCTTTCTTT. Translation gives CASSYQFEAFF.

This clone was picked up one time. The J gene is TRBJ2-1, the V gene TRBV5-6, with 12 bases identical to TRBD2. The CDR3 runs 18 residues. From germline, CDR1 is SGHDT and CDR2 YYEEEE. V gave up 4 bases and J gave up 13 bases; unmatched junction bases: 21. The CDR3 DNA reads as TGTGCCAGCAGCCTGGACCGACAACTAGCGGGAGGCACCGGAGCTCAGTTCTTC. Encoded protein: CASSLDRQLAGGTGAQFF.

The chain joins TRBV5-5 to TRBJ1-5; D unclear. CDR1 SGHKS and CDR2 YYEKEE come from the germline V gene (reference sequence). The CDR3 extends over 15 amino acids. The V end lost 3 bases, the J end lost 7 bases, and 17 bases lay between the germline ends. The chain's CDR3 is CASSSLAIAAQPQHF. The CDR3 nucleotides read TGTGCCAGCAGCTCTCTAGCCATTGCGGCCCAGCCCCAGCATTTT.

The chain is built from TRBV28 and TRBJ1-2, with D perhaps TRBD1 (5 bases). The germline gives CDR1 MDHEN, CDR2 SYDVKM. Trimming pared 7 bases from V and 8 bases from J, leaving 23 bases between. The CDR3 spans 15 residues. CDR3 sequence reads: CASKAGGVVGGGYTF. The CDR3 DNA reads as TGTGCCAGCAAGGCTGGAGGGGTTGTCGGGGGAGGCTACACCTTC.

CDR3 DNA: TGTGCGGGACGCGGGACTAAGCAGTTCTTC. Translating gives CAGRGTKQFF. The chain employs TRBV30 and TRBJ2-1, with 7 bases identical to TRBD2. CDR1 is GTSNPN, CDR2 SVGIG, per germline (reference sequence). The CDR3 extends over 10 amino acids.

Remarks on this clone: The conserved final phenylalanine or tryptophan is absent from the CDR3, which likely points to a read error. The limits of the CDR3 on the DNA are not certain, so only TCRdb's listed CDR3 is given. V and J are TRBV2 and TRBJ2-7; TRBD2 was called by the table and not checked on the DNA. Germline CDR1 SNHLY, CDR2 FYNNEI. The CDR3 is 13 residues long, counting both termini. The CDR3 loop reads CASRIGLAGSVLC.

The sample holds a few counts of this clone. The rearrangement uses TRBV5-1 and TRBJ1-1, with D tentatively TRBD1 (6 bases). Trimming removed 5 bases at V and 6 bases at J, with 14 bases between. The germline CDR1 and CDR2 sequences are SGHRS and YFSETQ. The CDR3 has 13 amino acids. CDR3 region: CASRETGNAEAFF. The CDR3, as DNA: TGCGCCAGCAGGGAGACAGGTAACGCTGAAGCTTTCTTT.

This clone was detected once. This sequence joins TRBV2 and TRBJ1-2, with a possible D match to TRBD1 (5 bases). Deletions cut 7 bases from V and 3 bases from J, with 15 bases between. Germline values: CDR1 SNHLY, CDR2 FYNNEI. The CDR3 sequence is 14 residues long. The CDR3: CASKLRGSDYGYTF. The DNA for the CDR3 is TGTGCCAGCAAGCTTAGGGGAAGCGACTATGGCTACACCTTC. Filled out from reference TRBV2 and TRBJ1-2, the complete variable domain reads EPEVTQTPSHQVTQMGQEVILRCVPISNHLYFYWYRQILGQKVEFLVSFYNNEISEKSEIFDDQFSVERPDGSNFTLKIRSTKLEDSAMYFCASKLRGSDYGYTFGSGTRLTVV.

The V and J genes are TRBV30 and TRBJ1-1, with a tentative D call TRBD1 (6 bases). The CDR3 has 13 residues. Germline loops: CDR1 GTSNPN, CDR2 SVGIG (reference sequence). V lost 1 base, J lost 4 bases, and 10 bases lay in between. The chain's CDR3 is CAWSAYRATEAFF. The CDR3 DNA is TGTGCCTGGAGTGCTTACAGGGCCACTGAAGCTTTCTTT.

The chain couples TRBV18 to TRBJ1-5, with 8 bases lining up with TRBD1. The V gene's germline CDR1 is KGHSH and CDR2 LQKENI. After removal of 4 bases from V and 6 bases from J, the junction contained 11 bases not matched to a gene. The CDR3 runs 16 residues. CDR3: CASSLPGTGLGQPQHF. The CDR3 bases are TGTGCCAGCTCACTCCCGGGGACAGGTCTGGGTCAGCCCCAGCATTTT.

The chain is built from TRBV10-3 and TRBJ2-5, with D possibly being TRBD2 (5 bases). The germline V gene has CDR1 ENHRY and CDR2 SYGVKD. Deletions cut 2 bases from V and 11 bases from J, with 15 bases between. The CDR3 has 13 residues. CDR3 sequence reads: CAISEGFRDTQYF. In DNA, the CDR3 is TGTGCCATCAGTGAGGGTTTTCGGGATACGCAGTACTTC.

The chain combines TRBV5-6 with TRBJ2-3, with D maybe TRBD2 (5 bases). V was clipped by 1 base and J by 0 bases, with 9 bases between them. CDR3 length equals 15 residues. CDR1 SGHDT and CDR2 YYEEEE come from the germline V gene. DNA of the CDR3: TGTGCCAGCAGCTTGTTCAGGACTAGCACAGATACGCAGTATTTT. Its protein product is CASSLFRTSTDTQYF.

V is TRBV5-1 and J is TRBJ2-6, with D maybe TRBD2 (6 bases). The CDR3 consists of 16 residues. V lost 4 bases and J lost 0, with 11 bases in between. Germline CDR1 and CDR2: SGHRS and YFSETQ. The CDR3 reads CASSADGSSGANVLTF. CDR3 DNA sequence: TGCGCCAGCAGCGCCGACGGGAGCTCTGGGGCCAACGTCCTGACTTTC.

This clone was picked up one time. This chain uses TRBV27 with TRBJ2-3; TRBD2 agrees at 14 bases. Germline trimming cut 3 bases from V and 3 bases from J; bases unmatched to any gene: 5. This CDR3 has 17 residues. CDR1 MNHEY and CDR2 SMNVEV come from the germline V gene (reference sequence). The CDR3 is CASSFRLAGGFTDTQYF. The CDR3 nucleotides read TGTGCCAGCAGTTTCCGACTAGCGGGGGGGTTTACAGATACGCAGTATTTT.

In regard to this clone: In the same sample, other DNA sequences code for this CDR3. The V gene is TRBV5-1, the J gene TRBJ1-1; no clear D. The germline CDR1 and CDR2 sequences are SGHRS and YFSETQ. V lost 0 bases to trimming and J lost 1 base, with 7 bases between them. The CDR3 extends over 14 amino acids. The CDR3 is CASSLVAGNTEAFF. CDR3 nucleotides: TGCGCCAGCAGCTTGGTCGCAGGGAACACTGAAGCTTTCTTT.

This sequence joins TRBV9 and TRBJ2-5, with TRBD1 as a possible D gene (5 bases). The DNA end favors TRBJ2-7, so the J call may be wrong. The CDR3 totals 15 residues. Germline-derived CDR1 and CDR2 are SGDLS and YYNGEE. CDR3 in amino acids: CASSVGGDGYYEQYF. As DNA, the CDR3 is TGTGCCAGCAGCGTAGGGGGCGACGGATACTACGAGCAGTACTTC.